This T cell receptor beta chain stems from a study of T cell responses to AZD1222 COVID-19 vaccine (dated by TCRdb to the early 2020s). Study-level background: AZD1222 recipients whose second dose came at about 4 weeks and those whose second dose came at about 12 weeks were combined into one group, since spike-specific TCR depth and breadth did not differ between the two schedules. A total of just over 230 trial participants underwent TCR sequencing, of whom some 210 received two doses of AZD1222 and some 26 received two doses of the MenACWY control vaccine. Enrollment into the trials was organized by age into subgroups of 18-55, 56-69 and 70-plus years, and those subgroups contained about 160, 30 and 59 TCR-sequenced participants, respectively.

A note on this clone: What antigen it recognizes has not been identified. The record has no base qualities; no much larger clone is one base away.

The time point label, read with the paper, signifies: baseline before first vaccination. Vaccinee samples were obtained from the UK trials COV001 and COV002, which included a single-blind randomized controlled phase 2/3 trial of AZD1222 (ChAdOx1 nCoV-19) in healthy adults. For TCRbeta chain sequencing, PBMC samples from trial participants were taken at day 0 and at day 28 after the second dose. The CDR3 regions of human TCRbeta chains were analyzed by immunosequencing. In the original analysis: Repertoire TCRs were matched against a reference library of SARS-CoV-2-specific TCRs generated with the MIRA antigen-specificity platform. Breadth was defined as the fraction of unique TCRs that were SARS-CoV-2-associated. Depth was defined as the fraction of total T cells that were SARS-CoV-2-associated. Each spike-specific TCR was assigned to its reactive spike region and to a CD4 or CD8 class using the MIRA data. Log10-transformed breadth and depth values were compared by one-way ANOVA with Sidak's multiple comparisons tests. Imported from immuneACCESS, the table was reduced by TCRdb to in-frame sequences with V and J called. These copies leave out some clones; in studies compared against another copy, an unresolved V gene accounts for under half, and the cause of the remainder is not known. V and J calls and clone size are as listed in that table; D and trimming were resolved from the DNA. This sample is represented by 120,000 or so clones; about 89% of them were singletons. The top ten constitute more than 9% of the sample.

The research as a whole found: Conclusions about previously exposed vaccinees were limited because only six AZD1222 recipients were SARS-CoV-2 seropositive at baseline. Epitopes outside the regions mutated in the B.1.351 and B.1.1.7 variants were reportedly recognized by nearly half of the unique spike-specific TCRs. CD4 TCRs associated with the vaccine covered the entire spike protein, and the dominant responses were in regions 160-218 and 743-854. The 56-69-year group was small, and its depth increase did not reach significance, likely because of low power. Participants were mostly white British and included more females than males, and it was suggested by the authors that clonal diversity may have been underestimated. Because no samples from the day 14 peak response were available, repertoires could be characterized only after the peak T cell response. A significant rise in spike-specific TCR breadth and depth was observed after two AZD1222 doses relative to day 0 and relative to MenACWY recipients.

The CDR1 and CDR2 encoded by the germline V gene are SGHTA and FQGNSA. CDR3 length: 13 amino acids, cysteine to phenylalanine. Only CDR3 DNA remains: 39 bases, in frame from the first base. Deletion took 1 base off V and 7 bases off J, with a span of 11 bases between the germline ends. The sequence derives from an adult in good health. Rearrangement joined TRBV7-2 to TRBJ2-7, and TRBD2 may be the D gene, going by 5 matching bases. The sequencing here drew on peripheral blood, taken on day 0 of AZD1222 vaccination. The base sequence is TGTGCCAGCAGCTTAGGGGCGCAGCGGGAGCAGTACTTC. This yields the protein CASSLGAQREQYF. This CDR3, with the reference TRBV7-2 and TRBJ2-7 proteins standing in past its ends, gives the full variable domain GAGVSQSPSNKVTEKGKDVELRCDPISGHTALYWYRQSLGQGLEFLIYFQGNSAPDKSGLPSDRFSAERTGGSVSTLTIQRTQQEDSAVYLCASSLGAQREQYFGPGTRLTVT.